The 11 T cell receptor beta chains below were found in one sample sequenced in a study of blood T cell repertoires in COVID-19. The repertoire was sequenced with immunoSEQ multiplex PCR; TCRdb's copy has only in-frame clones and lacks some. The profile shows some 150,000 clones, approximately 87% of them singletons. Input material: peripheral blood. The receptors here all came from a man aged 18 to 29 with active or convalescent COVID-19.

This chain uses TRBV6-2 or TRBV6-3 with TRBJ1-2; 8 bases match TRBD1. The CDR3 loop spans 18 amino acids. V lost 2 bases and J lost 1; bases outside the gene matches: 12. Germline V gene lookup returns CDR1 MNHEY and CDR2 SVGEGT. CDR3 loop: CASSYTLQGAAINYGYTF. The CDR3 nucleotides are TGTGCCAGCAGTTACACCCTCCAGGGGGCAGCGATTAACTATGGCTACACCTTC.

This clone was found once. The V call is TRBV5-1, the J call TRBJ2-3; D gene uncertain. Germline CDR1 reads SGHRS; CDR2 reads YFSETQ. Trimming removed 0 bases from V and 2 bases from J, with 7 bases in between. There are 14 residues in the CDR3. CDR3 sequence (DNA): TGCGCCAGCAGCTTGGGGGCCGACACAGATACGCAGTATTTT. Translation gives CASSLGADTDTQYF.

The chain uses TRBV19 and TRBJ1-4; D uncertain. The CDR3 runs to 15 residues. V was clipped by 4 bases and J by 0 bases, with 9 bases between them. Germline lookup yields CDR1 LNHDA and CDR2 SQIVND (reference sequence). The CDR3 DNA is TGTGCCAGTAGTACCGGGTCTGCAACTAATGAAAAACTGTTTTTT. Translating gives CASSTGSATNEKLFF.

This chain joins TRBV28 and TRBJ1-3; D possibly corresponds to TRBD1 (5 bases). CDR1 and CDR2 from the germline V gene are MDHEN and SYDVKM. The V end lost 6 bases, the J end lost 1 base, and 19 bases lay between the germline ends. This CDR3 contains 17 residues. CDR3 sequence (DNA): TGTGCCAGCAGCCCCCCCGGGGCAGGGACTTCTGGAAACACCATATATTTT. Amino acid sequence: CASSPPGAGTSGNTIYF. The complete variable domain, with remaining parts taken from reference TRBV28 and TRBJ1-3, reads DVKVTQSSRYLVKRTGEKVFLECVQDMDHENMFWYRQDPGLGLRLIYFSYDVKMKEKGDIPEGYSVSREKKERFSLILESASTNQTSMYLCASSPPGAGTSGNTIYFGEGSWLTVV.

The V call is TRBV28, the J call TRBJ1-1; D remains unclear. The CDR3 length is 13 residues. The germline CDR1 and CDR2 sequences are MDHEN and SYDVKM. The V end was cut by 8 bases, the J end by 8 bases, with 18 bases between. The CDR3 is CASGPFEALEAFF. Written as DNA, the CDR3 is TGTGCCAGCGGCCCATTCGAGGCTCTCGAAGCTTTCTTT.

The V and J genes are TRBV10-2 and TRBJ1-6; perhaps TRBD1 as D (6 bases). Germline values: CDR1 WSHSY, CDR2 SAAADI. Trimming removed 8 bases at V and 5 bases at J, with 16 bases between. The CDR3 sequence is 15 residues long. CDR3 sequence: CASSRQADDNSPLHF. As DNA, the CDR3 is TGCGCCAGCTCCCGACAGGCCGACGATAATTCACCCCTCCACTTT.

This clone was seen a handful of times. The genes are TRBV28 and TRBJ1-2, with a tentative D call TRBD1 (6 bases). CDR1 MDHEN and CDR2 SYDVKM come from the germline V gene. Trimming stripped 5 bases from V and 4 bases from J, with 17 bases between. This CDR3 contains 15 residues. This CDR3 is CASSLTGDPFYGYTF. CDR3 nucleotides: TGTGCCAGCAGTCTGACAGGCGATCCCTTCTATGGCTACACCTTC.

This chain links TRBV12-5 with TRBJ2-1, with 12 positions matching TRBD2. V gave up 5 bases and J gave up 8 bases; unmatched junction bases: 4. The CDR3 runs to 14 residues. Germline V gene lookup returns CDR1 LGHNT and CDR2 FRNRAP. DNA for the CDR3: TGTGCTAGTGGTAAAGGACTAGCGGGATATGAGCAGTTCTTC. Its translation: CASGKGLAGYEQFF.

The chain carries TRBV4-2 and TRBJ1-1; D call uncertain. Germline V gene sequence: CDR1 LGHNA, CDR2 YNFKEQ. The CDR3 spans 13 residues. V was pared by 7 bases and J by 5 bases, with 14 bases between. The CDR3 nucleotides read TGTGCCAGCATGCCAAGATCGGGGACTGAAGCTTTCTTT. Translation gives CASMPRSGTEAFF.

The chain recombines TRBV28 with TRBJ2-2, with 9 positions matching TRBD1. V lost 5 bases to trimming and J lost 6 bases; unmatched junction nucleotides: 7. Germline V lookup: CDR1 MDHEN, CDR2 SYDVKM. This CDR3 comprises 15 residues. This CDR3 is CASSLQGAGAGELFF. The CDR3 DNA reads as TGTGCCAGCAGTCTACAGGGGGCGGGAGCCGGGGAGCTGTTTTTT.

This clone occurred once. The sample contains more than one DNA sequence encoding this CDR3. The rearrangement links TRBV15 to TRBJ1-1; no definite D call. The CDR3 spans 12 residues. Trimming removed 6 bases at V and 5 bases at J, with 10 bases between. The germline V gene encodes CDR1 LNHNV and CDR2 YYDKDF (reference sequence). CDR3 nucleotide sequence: TGTGCCACCAGAGAGGGCGGGACTGAAGCTTTCTTT. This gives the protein CATREGGTEAFF.